The TCR beta chain under discussion was sequenced for a study of blood T cells in healthy people across ages. This clonotype has at least ten counts. Germline assignment: CDR1 MDHEN and CDR2 SYDVKM. Trimming took 7 bases from V and 5 from J; bases not matched to a gene: 12. This CDR3 has 15 residues. A second PCR, run for 7 to 11 cycles, used a sample-barcoded 5' primer plus a J-beta primer mix. TCRdb fed the 5' RACE reads into MiXCR, producing one record per CDR3 protein. The sample carries 1 million or so distinct CDR3 sequences, 40% to 45% recorded once. This receptor was obtained from a woman aged 55-69 years in good health. The sample comprised blood. The chain combines TRBV28 with TRBJ2-3; 7 bases align to TRBD1. The CDR3 sequence is CASTGQEGDVDTQYF. CDR3 bases: TGTGCCAGCACCGGACAGGAAGGGGACGTAGATACGCAGTATTTT.